This T cell receptor beta chain was profiled in a study of regulatory T cells in long-lasting Graves disease. This clonotype was counted at least ten times. With iRepertoire HTBI primers and Arm-PCR of CDR3 regions, TCR beta libraries were built. TCRdb ran MiXCR on the multiplex PCR reads and lists one entry per CDR3 protein. The sample has 530,000 or so distinct CDR3 sequences, 16% seen once. The germline V gene encodes CDR1 SQVTM and CDR2 ANQGSEA. Trimming shortened V by 7 bases and J by 0 bases, and 10 bases separated the two germline ends. The CDR3 has 12 amino acids. Time point: newly diagnosed GD, antithyroid drugs for less than 3 months. Extracted RNA from PBMCs served as the source of the TCR library. The same sample was also studied in work on T cells in Graves' hyperthyroidism and ophthalmopathy. That paper adds: Orbital computed tomography, thyroid ultrasound, serum thyroxine and TRAb, and clinical symptoms together informed the diagnoses.

The receptor was isolated from a man younger than 30 with Graves disease. The genes are TRBV29-1 and TRBJ2-7; D ambiguous. The sequencing used peripheral blood mononuclear cells (PBMCs), collected at new diagnosis, from a patient treated with antithyroid drugs. In DNA, the CDR3 is TGCAGCGCCTTGGGCGACTCCTACGAGCAGTACTTC. This sequence encodes CSALGDSYEQYF.